This TCR beta chain comes out of a study of cytomegalovirus exposure and HLA in healthy donors. The wider study: Early released data comprised 75 million to 100 million unique TCRs from HLA-typed donors.

As regards this clone: Its antigen is undetermined.

From germline, CDR1 is SGHNT and CDR2 YYREEE (reference sequence). Germline trimming cut 5 bases from V and 7 bases from J; bases unmatched to any gene: 8. The CDR3 is 15 residues long. The PCR used 60 Vbeta and 13 Jbeta primers. Libraries were prepared by immunoSEQ multiplex PCR; TCRdb keeps only in-frame clonotypes and omits some of them. This table has some 150,000 clones, roughly four fifths appearing once. Whole-study results and caveats: The classifier reportedly diagnosed cytomegalovirus status with high specificity and sensitivity. Rarity held for most TCR sequences, but there were some public TCRs that occurred in many donors. Later analysis identified several of the most significant clusters that appeared linked to common viral pathogens.

The TCR originated in a man aged 25 to 45 in good health and CMV-seropositive. The gene calls are TRBV5-4 and TRBJ2-2; 10 bases align to TRBD2. The sequenced sample was PBMCs. CDR3 residues: CASSRLAGVGGELFF. The CDR3 DNA reads TGTGCCAGCAGTCGCCTAGCGGGAGTGGGCGGGGAGCTGTTTTTT. Full variable domain (missing parts from reference TRBV5-4 and TRBJ2-2): ETGVTQSPTHLIKTRGQQVTLRCSSQSGHNTVSWYQQALGQGPQFIFQYYREEENGRGNFPPRFSGLQFPNYSSELNVNALELDDSALYLCASSRLAGVGGELFFGEGSRLTVL.